This is a list of T cell receptor beta chains from one sample in a study of metastatic and nonmetastatic thyroid tumors. Using MiXCR, TCRdb reanalyzed the PCR reads. Altogether about 15,000 clones are present, around 3.8% being singletons, with the ten largest covering 20% to 30%. The sample taken for sequencing was tumor tissue. These receptors were collected from a female donor with papillary thyroid cancer or a benign thyroid nodule (not recorded which). Some clones in this sample may be carry-over from other donors' samples. CDR3s include the opening cysteine and the closing phenylalanine or tryptophan. D genes are given only for firm matches. Not every row has a clone size; where given, it reads once, few, many or a size class.

length | size | D | J | V | DNA | CDR3
13 | few | . | TRBJ1-5 | TRBV5-1 | TGCGCCAGCAGCTTGGCGGGGTATCAGCCCCAGCATTTT | CASSLAGYQPQHF
14 | . | TRBD1 | TRBJ2-5 | TRBV20-1 | TGCAGTGCCCTTAGGGGGACAGCCCAAGAGACCCAGTACTTC | CSALRGTAQETQYF
14 | many | . | TRBJ2-2 | TRBV12-3/TRBV12-4 | TGTGCCAGCAGTTTTTACCCGGCCACCGGGGAGCTGTTTTTT | CASSFYPATGELFF
13 | few | . | TRBJ1-1 | TRBV6-1 | TGTGCCAGCAGTGAAAACGCTGGGACTGAAGCTTTCTTT | CASSENAGTEAFF
16 | medium-sized | TRBD1 | TRBJ2-7 | TRBV5-1 | TGCGCCAGCAGCCCGGAACAGGGGGCAAGGTCGGACGAGCAGTACTTC | CASSPEQGARSDEQYF
14 | medium-sized | . | TRBJ2-6 | TRBV24-1 | TGTGCCACCAGTGGCGGCTCTGGGGCCAACGTCCTGACTTTC | CATSGGSGANVLTF
14 | . | . | TRBJ2-2 | TRBV11-2 | TGTGCCAGCAGCTTAGAAACAAACACCGGGGAGCTGTTTTTT | CASSLETNTGELFF
14 | . | TRBD1 | TRBJ1-6 | TRBV28 | TGTGCCAGCAGTTTACAGGGGGCCGAATCACCCCTCCACTTT | CASSLQGAESPLHF
15 | few | . | TRBJ2-7 | TRBV27 | TGTGCCAGCAGTTTATCTCACGGCGGTTCCTACGAGCAGTACTTC | CASSLSHGGSYEQYF
12 | . | . | TRBJ1-4 | TRBV30 | TGTGCCTGGAGTTCGTTAGGTGAAAAACTGTTTTTT | CAWSSLGEKLFF
16 | few | . | TRBJ1-5 | TRBV19 | TGTGCCAGTAGTATAGCGGCGCTATGGGGAAGTCAGCCCCAGCATTTT | CASSIAALWGSQPQHF
14 | . | . | TRBJ2-2 | TRBV20-1 | TGCAGTGGTAGTACGGTGGCGAACACCGGGGAGCTGTTTTTT | CSGSTVANTGELFF
15 | . | . | TRBJ2-2 | TRBV7-2 | TGTGCCAACAGCTTAGAGGCGCTGGGCACCGGGGAGCTGCTATTC | CANSLEALGTGELLF
16 | . | TRBD2 | TRBJ2-1 | TRBV7-9 | TGTGCCAGCAGCCCCACTAGCGGGAATTTAAAGAATGAGCAGTTCTTC | CASSPTSGNLKNEQFF
17 | . | . | TRBJ1-2 | TRBV6-2/TRBV6-3 | TGTGCCAGCAGTTACGGCGACGGGGGGGGAACGGGGTATGGCTACACCTTC | CASSYGDGGGTGYGYTF
13 | . | . | TRBJ2-3 | TRBV7-2 | TGTGCCAGCAGCTATAAATGGACAGATACGCAGTATTTT | CASSYKWTDTQYF
13 | many | TRBD2 | TRBJ2-7 | TRBV28 | TGTGCCAGCAGTTTCCGGGGGGTCTACGAGCAGTACTTC | CASSFRGVYEQYF
14 | . | TRBD2 | TRBJ2-1 | TRBV6-1 | TGTGCCAGCGGGGGGACTAGTGAATACAATGAGCAGTTCTTC | CASGGTSEYNEQFF
15 | . | TRBD1 | TRBJ2-7 | TRBV28 | TGTGCCAGCAGTGCACCGGGACAGGGAACCTACGAGCAGTACTTC | CASSAPGQGTYEQYF
14 | medium-sized | TRBD1 | TRBJ1-1 | TRBV5-1 | TGCGCCAGCAGCTTGGAAGGGGGCGGCAGAGAAGCTTTCTTT | CASSLEGGGREAFF
13 | medium-sized | . | TRBJ1-5 | TRBV20-1 | TGCAGTGCTAGAGGGGACGGTAATCAGCCCCAGCATTTT | CSARGDGNQPQHF
13 | . | . | TRBJ2-7 | TRBV19 | TGTGCCAGTAGTCGGCAGGGTGTCAACGAGCAGTACTTC | CASSRQGVNEQYF
14 | . | . | TRBJ1-2 | TRBV28 | . | CATLARQDRYGCTF
13 | few | . | TRBJ2-7 | TRBV20-1 | TGCAGTGCTAGAGCTGGAGGGCCTAACGAGCAGTACTTC | CSARAGGPNEQYF
15 | medium-sized | TRBD2 | TRBJ2-3 | TRBV10-3 | TGTGCCATCAGTGAGGGGAGGGCCGGAACAGATACGCAGTATTTT | CAISEGRAGTDTQYF